This TCR beta chain was profiled in a study of blood T cell repertoires in COVID-19. CDR3 length: 15 amino acids. Trimming stripped 0 bases from V and 3 bases from J, with 12 bases between. The germline V gene encodes CDR1 SGHNT and CDR2 YYREEE (reference sequence). The method was immunoSEQ multiplex PCR; TCRdb's version includes in-frame clones alone and lacks a portion of them. Of some 97,000 clones in the sample, roughly 90% were seen once. Specimen: peripheral blood. V gene TRBV5-4 combines with J gene TRBJ1-1, with a possible D match to TRBD1 (5 bases). The sequence was obtained from a man aged 30 to 39 in a cohort sampled during active COVID-19. CDR3: CASSLEARGDTEAFF. The CDR3 nucleotides read TGTGCCAGCAGCTTGGAGGCGCGGGGGGACACTGAAGCTTTCTTT.